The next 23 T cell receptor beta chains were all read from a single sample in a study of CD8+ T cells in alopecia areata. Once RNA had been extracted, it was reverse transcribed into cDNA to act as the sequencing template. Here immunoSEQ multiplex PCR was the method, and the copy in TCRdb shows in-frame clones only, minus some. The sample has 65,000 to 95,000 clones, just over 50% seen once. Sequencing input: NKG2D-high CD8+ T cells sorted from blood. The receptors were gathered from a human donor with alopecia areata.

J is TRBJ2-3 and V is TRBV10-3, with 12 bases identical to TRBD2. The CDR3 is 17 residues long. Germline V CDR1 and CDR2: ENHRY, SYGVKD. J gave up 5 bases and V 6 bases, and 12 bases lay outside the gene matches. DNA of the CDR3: TGTGCCATCAGCCAAGGGACTAGCGGGCCGCCCGGAGATACGCAGTATTTT. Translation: CAISQGTSGPPGDTQYF.

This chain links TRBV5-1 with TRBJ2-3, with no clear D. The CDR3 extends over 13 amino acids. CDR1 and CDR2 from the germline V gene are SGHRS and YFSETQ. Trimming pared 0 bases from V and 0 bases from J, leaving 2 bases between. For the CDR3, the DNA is TGCGCCAGCAGCTTGGGGAGCACAGATACGCAGTATTTT. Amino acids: CASSLGSTDTQYF. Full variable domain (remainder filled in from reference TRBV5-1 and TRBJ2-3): KAGVTQTPRYLIKTRGQQVTLSCSPISGHRSVSWYQQTPGQGLQFLFEYFSETQRNKGNFPGRFSGRQFSNSRSEMNVSTLELGDSALYLCASSLGSTDTQYFGPGTRLTVL.

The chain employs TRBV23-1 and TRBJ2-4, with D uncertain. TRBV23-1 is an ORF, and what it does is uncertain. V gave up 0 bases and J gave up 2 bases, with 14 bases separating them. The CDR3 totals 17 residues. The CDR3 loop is CASSQSRNHRSKNIQYF. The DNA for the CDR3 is TGCGCCAGCAGTCAATCGAGAAACCACCGGTCCAAAAACATTCAGTACTTC.

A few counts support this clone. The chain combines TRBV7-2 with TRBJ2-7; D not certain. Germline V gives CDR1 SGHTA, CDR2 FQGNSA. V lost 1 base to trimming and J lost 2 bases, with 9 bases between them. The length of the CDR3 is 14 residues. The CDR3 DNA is TGTGCCAGCAGCTTAGACCTCCCGGCCTACGAGCAGTACTTC. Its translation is CASSLDLPAYEQYF.

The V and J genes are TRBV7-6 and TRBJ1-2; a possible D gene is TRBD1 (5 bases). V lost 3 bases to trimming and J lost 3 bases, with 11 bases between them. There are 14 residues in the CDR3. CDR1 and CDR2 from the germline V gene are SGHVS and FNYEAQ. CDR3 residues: CASSFMEGDYGYTF. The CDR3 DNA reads TGTGCCAGCAGCTTTATGGAAGGGGACTATGGCTACACCTTC. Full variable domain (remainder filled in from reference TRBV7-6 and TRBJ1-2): GAGVSQSPRYKVTKRGQDVALRCDPISGHVSLYWYRQALGQGPEFLTYFNYEAQQDKSGLPNDRFSAERPEGSISTLTIQRTEQRDSAMYRCASSFMEGDYGYTFGSGTRLTVV.

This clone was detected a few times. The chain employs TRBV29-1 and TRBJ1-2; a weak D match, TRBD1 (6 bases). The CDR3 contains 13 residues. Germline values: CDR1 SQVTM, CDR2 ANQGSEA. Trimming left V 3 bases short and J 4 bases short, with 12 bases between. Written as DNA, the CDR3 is TGCAGCGTTGATCGGCAGGGGTTCTATGGCTACACCTTC. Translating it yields CSVDRQGFYGYTF.

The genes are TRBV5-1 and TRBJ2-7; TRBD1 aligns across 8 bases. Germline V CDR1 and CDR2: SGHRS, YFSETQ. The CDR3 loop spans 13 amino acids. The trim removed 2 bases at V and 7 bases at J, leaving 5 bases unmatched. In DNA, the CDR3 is TGCGCCAGCAGCTTAGGACAGGGCTGGGAGCAGTACTTC. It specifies CASSLGQGWEQYF.

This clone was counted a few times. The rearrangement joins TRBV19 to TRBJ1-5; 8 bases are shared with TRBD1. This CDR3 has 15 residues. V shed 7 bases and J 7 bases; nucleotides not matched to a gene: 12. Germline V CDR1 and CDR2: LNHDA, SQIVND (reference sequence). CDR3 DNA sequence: TGTGCCAGTACCGATTACACAGGGGGTCAGCAGCCCCAGCATTTT. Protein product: CASTDYTGGQQPQHF.

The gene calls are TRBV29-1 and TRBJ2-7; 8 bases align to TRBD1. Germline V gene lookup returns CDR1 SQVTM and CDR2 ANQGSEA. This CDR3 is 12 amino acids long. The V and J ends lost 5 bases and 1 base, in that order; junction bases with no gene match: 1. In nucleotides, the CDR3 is TGCAGCGTTAGGACAGGGTCCTACGAGCAGTACTTC. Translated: CSVRTGSYEQYF.

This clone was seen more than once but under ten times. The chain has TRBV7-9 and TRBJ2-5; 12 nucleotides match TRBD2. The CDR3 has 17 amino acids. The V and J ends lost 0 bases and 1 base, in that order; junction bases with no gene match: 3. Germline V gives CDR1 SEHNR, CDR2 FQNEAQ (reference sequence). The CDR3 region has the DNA TGTGCCAGCAGCTTAGCCGGACTAGCGGGGATCCAAGAGACCCAGTACTTC. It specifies CASSLAGLAGIQETQYF.

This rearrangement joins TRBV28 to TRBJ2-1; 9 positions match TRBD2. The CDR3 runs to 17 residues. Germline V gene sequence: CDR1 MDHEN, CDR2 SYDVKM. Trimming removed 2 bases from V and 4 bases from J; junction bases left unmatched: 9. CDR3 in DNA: TGTGCCAGCAGTTTACTCCCAGGACTAGCGAGATACAATGAGCAGTTCTTC. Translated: CASSLLPGLARYNEQFF.

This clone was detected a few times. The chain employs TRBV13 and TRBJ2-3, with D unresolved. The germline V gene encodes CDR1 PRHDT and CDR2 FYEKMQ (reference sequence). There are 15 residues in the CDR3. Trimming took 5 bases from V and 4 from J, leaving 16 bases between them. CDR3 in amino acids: CASSPGRSTSDTQYF. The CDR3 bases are TGTGCCAGCAGCCCGGGCCGATCCACGTCAGATACGCAGTATTTT.

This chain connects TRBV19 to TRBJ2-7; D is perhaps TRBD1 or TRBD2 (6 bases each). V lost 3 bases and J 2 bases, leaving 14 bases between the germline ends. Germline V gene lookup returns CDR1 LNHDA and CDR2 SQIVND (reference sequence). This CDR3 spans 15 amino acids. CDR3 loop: CASSMGTGATYEQYF. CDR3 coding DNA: TGTGCCAGTAGTATGGGTACGGGGGCCACCTACGAGCAGTACTTC.

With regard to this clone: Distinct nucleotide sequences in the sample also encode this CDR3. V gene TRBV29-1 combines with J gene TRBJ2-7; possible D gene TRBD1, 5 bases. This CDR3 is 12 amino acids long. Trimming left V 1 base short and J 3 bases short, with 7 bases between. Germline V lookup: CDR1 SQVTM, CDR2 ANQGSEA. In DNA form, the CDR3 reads TGCAGCGTTGAAGTAGACAGCTACGAGCAGTACTTC. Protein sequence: CSVEVDSYEQYF.

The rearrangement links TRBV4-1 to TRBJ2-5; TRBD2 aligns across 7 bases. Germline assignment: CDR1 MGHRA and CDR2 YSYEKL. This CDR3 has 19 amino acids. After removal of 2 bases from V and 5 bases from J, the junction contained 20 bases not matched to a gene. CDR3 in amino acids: CASSQRPVARERSGETQYF. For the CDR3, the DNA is TGCGCCAGCAGCCAACGGCCGGTAGCGCGGGAGAGGTCGGGCGAGACCCAGTACTTC.

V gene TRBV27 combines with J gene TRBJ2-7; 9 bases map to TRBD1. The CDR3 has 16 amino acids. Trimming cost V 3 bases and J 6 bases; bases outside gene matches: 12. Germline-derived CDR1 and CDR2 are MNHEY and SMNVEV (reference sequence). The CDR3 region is CASSLVSGDRAREQYF. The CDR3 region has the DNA TGTGCCAGCAGTTTGGTGTCCGGGGACAGGGCGCGCGAGCAGTACTTC.

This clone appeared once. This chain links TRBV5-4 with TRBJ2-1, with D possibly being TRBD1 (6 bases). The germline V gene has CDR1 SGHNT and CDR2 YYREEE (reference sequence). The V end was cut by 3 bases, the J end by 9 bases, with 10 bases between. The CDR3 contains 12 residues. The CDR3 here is CASSWGLGEQFF. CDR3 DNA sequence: TGTGCCAGCAGCTGGGGGCTGGGTGAGCAGTTCTTC.

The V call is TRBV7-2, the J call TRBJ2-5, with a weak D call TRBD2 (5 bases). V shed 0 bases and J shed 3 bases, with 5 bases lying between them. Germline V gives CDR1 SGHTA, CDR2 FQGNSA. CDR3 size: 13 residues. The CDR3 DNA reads TGTGCCAGCAGCTTAGCGGAGGAAGAGACCCAGTACTTC. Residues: CASSLAEEETQYF.

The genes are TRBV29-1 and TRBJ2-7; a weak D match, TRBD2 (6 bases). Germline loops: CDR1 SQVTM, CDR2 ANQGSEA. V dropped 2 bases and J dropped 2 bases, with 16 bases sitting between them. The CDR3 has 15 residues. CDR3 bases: TGCAGCGTTGAATACGCGGGACTCGGGGCCTACGAGCAGTACTTC. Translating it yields CSVEYAGLGAYEQYF.

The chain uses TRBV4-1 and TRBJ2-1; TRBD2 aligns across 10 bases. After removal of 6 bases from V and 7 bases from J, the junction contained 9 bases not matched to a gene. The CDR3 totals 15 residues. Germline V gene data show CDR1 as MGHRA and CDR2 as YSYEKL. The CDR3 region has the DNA TGCGCCAGCAGTTTAGAACTAGCGGGGTCGAATGAGCAGTTCTTC. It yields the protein CASSLELAGSNEQFF.

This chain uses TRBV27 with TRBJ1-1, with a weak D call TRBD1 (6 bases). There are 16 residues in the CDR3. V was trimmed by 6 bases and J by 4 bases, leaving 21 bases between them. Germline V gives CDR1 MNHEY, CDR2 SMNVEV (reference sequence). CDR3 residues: CASRVGGAASSTEAFF. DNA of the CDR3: TGTGCCAGCAGAGTCGGGGGGGCTGCGTCGAGCACTGAAGCTTTCTTT.

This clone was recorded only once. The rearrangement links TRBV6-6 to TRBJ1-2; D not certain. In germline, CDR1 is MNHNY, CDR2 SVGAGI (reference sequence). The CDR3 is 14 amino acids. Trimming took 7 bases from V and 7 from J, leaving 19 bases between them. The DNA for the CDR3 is TGTGCCAGCATTAACCCATTCCCACTTGCTGGCTACACCTTC. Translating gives CASINPFPLAGYTF.

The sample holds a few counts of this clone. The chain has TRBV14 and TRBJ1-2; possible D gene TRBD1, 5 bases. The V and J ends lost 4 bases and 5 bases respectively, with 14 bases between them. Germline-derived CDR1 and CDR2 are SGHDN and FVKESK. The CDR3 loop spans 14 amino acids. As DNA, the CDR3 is TGTGCCAGCAGCCCCGGGGCACGCGGTTATGGCTACACCTTC. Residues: CASSPGARGYGYTF.